This TCR beta chain came from a study of blood T cell repertoires in COVID-19. Study at large: There were acute and convalescent COVID-19 samples, and they came from the United States, Italy and Spain. Nucleic acid was either cDNA or gDNA, and it came from T cells, B-cell-depleted T cells, or PBMCs.

Per the original data handling: How many nucleated cells were present was estimated from reference gene primer amplification. TCRdb's table, derived via immunoSEQ multiplex PCR, lists solely in-frame clones and lacks some. Clonal size and the V and J genes are those of that table, whereas D and trimming came from the DNA. Here the sample spans 220,000 or so clones, approximately 84% being singletons. This clone was seen a single time. V dropped 5 bases and J dropped 2 bases, with 9 bases sitting between them. This CDR3 spans 13 amino acids. The germline CDR1 and CDR2 sequences are SNHLY and FYNNEI. The sample taken for sequencing was peripheral blood. The V gene is TRBV2, the J gene TRBJ2-5, with a tentative D call TRBD1 (6 bases). The receptor's source is a man in his fifties who had recovered from COVID-19. The chain's CDR3 is CASSQTGQETQYF. DNA for the CDR3: TGTGCCAGCAGTCAGACAGGTCAAGAGACCCAGTACTTC.